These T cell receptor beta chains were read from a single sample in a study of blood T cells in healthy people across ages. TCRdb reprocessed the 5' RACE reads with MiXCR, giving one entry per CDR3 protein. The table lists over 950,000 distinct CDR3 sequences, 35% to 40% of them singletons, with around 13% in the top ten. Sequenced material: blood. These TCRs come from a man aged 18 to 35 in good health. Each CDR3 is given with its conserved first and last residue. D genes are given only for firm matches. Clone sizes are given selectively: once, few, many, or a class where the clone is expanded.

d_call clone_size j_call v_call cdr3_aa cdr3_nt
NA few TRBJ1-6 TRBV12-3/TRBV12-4 CASSPGPHGSPLHF TGTGCCAGCAGCCCGGGGCCTCATGGATCACCCCTCCACTTT
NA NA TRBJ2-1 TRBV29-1 CSVEVGSSDEQFF TGCAGCGTTGAGGTCGGGAGTAGCGATGAGCAGTTCTTC
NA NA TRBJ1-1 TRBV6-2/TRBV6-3 CASETGRNTEAFF TGTGCCAGCGAAACAGGGCGAAACACTGAAGCTTTCTTT
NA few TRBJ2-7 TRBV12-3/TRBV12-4 CATTRAGVGEQYF TGTGCCACCACGAGGGCAGGGGTCGGCGAGCAGTACTTC
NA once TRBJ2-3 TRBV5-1 CASSLYAGMTDTQYF TGCGCCAGCAGCTTGTATGCGGGAATGACAGATACGCAGTATTTT
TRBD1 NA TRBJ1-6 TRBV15 CATSRDWTGNSPLHF TGTGCCACCAGCAGAGACTGGACAGGAAATTCACCCCTCCACTTT
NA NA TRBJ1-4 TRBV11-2 CASSLQGWANEKLFF TGTGCCAGCAGCCTCCAGGGATGGGCTAATGAAAAACTGTTTTTT
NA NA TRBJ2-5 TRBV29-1 CSAGVGRRETQYF TGCAGCGCAGGGGTGGGCAGAAGGGAGACCCAGTACTTC
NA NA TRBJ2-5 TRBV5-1 CASSVTARETQYF TGCGCCAGCAGCGTCACTGCGAGGGAGACCCAGTACTTC
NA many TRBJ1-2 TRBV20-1 CSARVEGSGYTF TGCAGTGCTAGAGTTGAAGGAAGTGGCTACACCTTC
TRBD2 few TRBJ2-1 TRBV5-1 CASSPGLAIAGNEQFF TGCGCCAGCAGCCCCGGACTAGCGATCGCGGGCAATGAGCAGTTCTTC
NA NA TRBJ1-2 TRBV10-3 CAGGPTVNYGYTF TGTGCCGGGGGGCCGACAGTTAACTATGGCTACACCTTC
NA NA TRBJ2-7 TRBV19 CASSMALGIYEQYF TGTGCCAGTAGTATGGCCCTGGGAATTTACGAGCAGTACTTC
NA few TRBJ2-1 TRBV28 CASSIRTDSSYNEQFF TGTGCCAGCAGTATTAGGACAGATAGCTCCTACAATGAGCAGTTCTTC
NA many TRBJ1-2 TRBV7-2 CASSPRPYGYTF TGTGCCAGCAGCCCTCGGCCTTATGGCTACACCTTC
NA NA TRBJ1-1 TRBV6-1 CAGSPLGVGDTEAFF TGTGCCGGCAGTCCCCTAGGGGTTGGGGACACTGAAGCTTTCTTT
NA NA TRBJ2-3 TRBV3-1 CASSLGVPSTDTQYF TGTGCCAGCAGCCTGGGGGTTCCGTCCACAGATACGCAGTATTTT